This T cell receptor beta chain comes out of a study of T cell responses to AZD1222 COVID-19 vaccine. Germline-derived CDR1 and CDR2 are KGHDR and SFDVKD. The V and J ends lost 9 bases and 4 bases respectively, with 6 bases between them. The CDR3 is 11 residues long. Profiling relied on immunoSEQ multiplex PCR, and the TCRdb table lists in-frame clones only, not all of them. This sample yields about 120,000 clones, of which less than 90% are seen a single time; over 1.5% belongs to the top ten. This clone turned up a few times. The rearrangement uses TRBV24-1 and TRBJ2-1; D not certain. The sequence came from an adult in good health. The material was peripheral blood, obtained on day 0 of AZD1222 vaccination. CDR3 DNA: TGTGCCACCTCAATTTACAATGAGCAGTTCTTC. Translation gives CATSIYNEQFF.